The 12 T cell receptor beta chains given below trace back to one sample, sequenced in a study of T-cell reconstitution after alpha-beta-depleted transplantation in children. TCRbeta library preparation incorporated unique molecular identifiers. TCRdb called the PCR reads again in MiXCR, with one record for every CDR3 protein. Of some 130,000 distinct CDR3 sequences in the sample, 8.5% to 10% were seen once. The sequencing used PBMCs, mostly from graft donor cells, collected 180 days after TCRalphabeta/CD19-depleted stem cell transplant. These receptors all come from a girl under three years old who had a stem cell transplant for combined immunodeficiency, so the T cells may come from the graft donor.

As DNA, the CDR3 is TGTGCCAGCAGCTTCACAAGCCCCGGGGAGCTGTTTTTT. Its translation is CASSFTSPGELFF. The gene calls are TRBV11-1 and TRBJ2-2; D unresolved. From germline, CDR1 is SGHAT and CDR2 FQDESV (reference sequence). Deletions cut 3 bases from V and 6 bases from J, with 8 bases between. The CDR3 loop spans 13 amino acids.

This clonotype was seen a handful of times. The chain couples TRBV4-3 to TRBJ1-2; D is uncertain. Germline CDR1 reads LGHNA; CDR2 reads YSLEER. The CDR3 covers 14 residues. Trimming removed 4 bases from V and 8 bases from J, with 17 bases in between. The CDR3 loop is CASSRFPGAIGYTF. For the CDR3, the DNA is TGCGCCAGCAGCCGCTTCCCTGGAGCTATCGGCTACACCTTC.

This clonotype was picked up many times. The rearrangement joins TRBV7-8 to TRBJ2-1; D is unclear. There are 17 residues in the CDR3. Germline V gene data show CDR1 as SGHVS and CDR2 as FQNEAQ. The V and J ends lost 5 bases and 4 bases respectively, with 21 bases between them. CDR3 residues: CASSPARLRVRYNEQFF. The CDR3 nucleotides read TGTGCCAGCAGCCCGGCCCGATTACGGGTACGGTACAATGAGCAGTTCTTC.

This clonotype occurred many times. This chain uses TRBV20-1 with TRBJ1-2; D is uncertain. V dropped 4 bases and J dropped 2 bases, with 11 bases sitting between them. The CDR3 is 13 residues long. Per germline, CDR1 DFQATT and CDR2 SNEGSKA (reference sequence). CDR3 in amino acids: CSATFLANYGYTF. CDR3 in DNA: TGCAGTGCTACCTTCCTCGCCAACTATGGCTACACCTTC.

This chain links TRBV29-1 with TRBJ1-1, with 8 bases lining up with TRBD1. CDR1 is SQVTM and CDR2 is ANQGSEA in the germline V gene. CDR3 size: 12 residues. With V trimmed by 6 bases and J by 4 bases, 4 bases remained unmatched. CDR3 protein: CSVGQGVTEAFF. In nucleotides, the CDR3 is TGCAGCGTAGGACAGGGCGTCACTGAAGCTTTCTTT.

This clonotype has only a few counts. The chain uses TRBV9 and TRBJ1-1; 7 bases are a match to TRBD1. The germline gives CDR1 SGDLS, CDR2 YYNGEE. The CDR3 spans 14 residues. The ends lost 2 bases at V and 2 bases at J; junction bases unmatched: 3. The CDR3 loop is CASSVTGINTEAFF. CDR3 in DNA: TGTGCCAGCAGCGTGACAGGGATAAACACTGAAGCTTTCTTT. The full variable domain, with the rest looked up from reference TRBV9 and TRBJ1-1, is DSGVTQTPKHLITATGQRVTLRCSPRSGDLSVYWYQQSLDQGLQFLIQYYNGEERAKGNILERFSAQQFPDLHSELNLSSLELGDSALYFCASSVTGINTEAFFGQGTRLTVV.

This clonotype was observed many times. V is TRBV12-3 or TRBV12-4 and J is TRBJ1-5; D remains ambiguous. The germline V and J ends were trimmed by 3 bases and 4 bases, with 13 bases remaining between them. The CDR3 sequence is 15 residues long. CDR3 amino acids: CASSLGRFSNQPQHF. Written as DNA, the CDR3 is TGTGCCAGCAGTTTGGGCAGGTTTTCTAATCAGCCCCAGCATTTT.

This clonotype was picked up many times. This chain connects TRBV19 to TRBJ2-7; the match to TRBD2 covers 11 bases. There are 15 residues in the CDR3. Germline lookup yields CDR1 LNHDA and CDR2 SQIVND (reference sequence). The V and J ends lost 6 bases and 7 bases, in that order; junction bases with no gene match: 11. CDR3 DNA sequence: TGTGCCAGTAGGGCCTCGGCTAGCGGGAGGAATGAGCAGTACTTC. It encodes CASRASASGRNEQYF.

The rearrangement joins TRBV6-5 to TRBJ1-1; D not resolved. This CDR3 is 15 amino acids long. The germline V and J ends were trimmed by 0 bases and 1 base, with 9 bases remaining between them. Germline V gene sequence: CDR1 MNHEY, CDR2 SVGAGI. As DNA, the CDR3 is TGTGCCAGCAGTTACTCGGGATCACAGAACACTGAAGCTTTCTTT. Its translation is CASSYSGSQNTEAFF.

The chain has TRBV12-3 or TRBV12-4 and TRBJ2-1; D possibly corresponds to TRBD2 (7 bases). V was pared by 8 bases and J by 9 bases, with 14 bases between. The CDR3 covers 12 residues. The CDR3 loop reads CASHGGGTEQFF. The CDR3 coding sequence is TGTGCCAGCCATGGGGGGGGCACTGAGCAGTTCTTC.

This chain uses TRBV27 with TRBJ2-2; no reliable D call. Germline CDR1 is MNHEY and CDR2 is SMNVEV (reference sequence). The CDR3 runs to 15 residues. Trimming cost V 2 bases and J 1 base, with 8 bases left between them. CDR3 amino acids: CASSLNRMNTGELFF. CDR3 DNA: TGTGCCAGCAGTTTAAATAGGATGAACACCGGGGAGCTGTTTTTT.

This clonotype showed up just a few times. This sequence joins TRBV20-1 and TRBJ2-3; TRBD2 agrees at 12 bases. The junction had 8 bases not matched to a gene; V was cut back by 5 bases and J by 5 bases. The CDR3 length is 15 residues. The germline V gene encodes CDR1 DFQATT and CDR2 SNEGSKA (reference sequence). CDR3 DNA sequence: TGCAGTGCTGGGAGACTAGCGGGAGTGAAAGATACGCAGTATTTT. It encodes CSAGRLAGVKDTQYF.